The next 26 T cell receptor beta chains were all read from a single sample in a study of Graves' ophthalmopathy and Graves' hyperthyroidism. Amplified material comprised TCR beta CDR3 regions derived from RNA transcripts. HTBI primers were employed in first-round RT-PCR, then a second-round multiplex PCR followed. Via MiXCR, TCRdb re-called the multiplex PCR reads, giving one row per CDR3 protein. The table has around 1,200,000 distinct CDR3 sequences, 35% to 40% seen once. Sample: peripheral blood or thyroid tissue (not recorded which). These receptors were collected from an adult man with Graves' hyperthyroidism.

The sample holds many counts of this clonotype. J is TRBJ1-2 and V is TRBV5-8; D not resolved. The V end lost 2 bases, the J end lost 3 bases, and 11 bases lay between the germline ends. CDR3 length: 14 amino acids. From germline, CDR1 is SGHTS and CDR2 YDEGEE. The CDR3 region has the DNA TGTGCCAGCAGCTTAGCCGGGTATGACTATGGCTACACCTTC. Its translation is CASSLAGYDYGYTF.

The gene calls are TRBV10-3 and TRBJ1-2, with a weak D call TRBD1 (5 bases). CDR1 and CDR2 from the germline V gene are ENHRY and SYGVKD. The CDR3 is made up of 16 amino acids. Trimming took off 2 bases at V and 4 bases at J, with 17 bases between the two ends. In nucleotides, the CDR3 is TGTGCCATCAGTGAGCCAGGGACCGAAGCTCTCTATGGCTACACCTTC. Translated: CAISEPGTEALYGYTF.

To note about this clonotype: This could be a read error, since a much larger clone is one nucleotide away. The rearrangement uses TRBV5-4 and TRBJ2-7; D not resolved. Trimming pared 5 bases from V and 2 bases from J, leaving 11 bases between. CDR1 is SGHNT, CDR2 YYREEE, per germline (reference sequence). This CDR3 is 13 amino acids long. The CDR3 here is CASRSRLTYEQYF. The CDR3 region has the DNA TGTGCCAGCAGATCTAGACTCACCTACGAGCAGTACTTC.

In its sample, this clonotype was seen many times. The chain employs TRBV20-1 and TRBJ1-1; D remains ambiguous. Looked up from germline, CDR1 is DFQATT and CDR2 is SNEGSKA (reference sequence). The CDR3 is 13 residues long. Trimming left V 3 bases short and J 0 bases short, with 8 bases between. The chain's CDR3 is CSARPFLNTEAFF. CDR3 sequence (DNA): TGCAGTGCTAGGCCCTTTCTGAACACTGAAGCTTTCTTT.

This rearrangement joins TRBV6-6 to TRBJ2-5; TRBD1 might be the D (6 bases). Germline CDR1 MNHNY, CDR2 SVGAGI (reference sequence). Trimming stripped 6 bases from V and 5 bases from J, with 10 bases between. This CDR3 has 12 residues. The DNA for the CDR3 is TGTGCCAGCAGACGCACAGGGGAGACCCAGTACTTC. As protein: CASRRTGETQYF.

The chain employs TRBV29-1 and TRBJ1-1; TRBD1 matches at 7 bases. From germline, CDR1 is SQVTM and CDR2 ANQGSEA. This CDR3 has 13 residues. Trimming cost V 8 bases and J 4 bases; bases outside gene matches: 10. CDR3 sequence: CSSLNRGSTEAFF. DNA for the CDR3: TGCAGCAGCCTTAACAGGGGATCCACTGAAGCTTTCTTT.

This clonotype was detected only a few times. The rearrangement links TRBV7-9 to TRBJ2-7, with 8 bases matching TRBD1. The CDR3 is 13 residues long. V was clipped by 3 bases and J by 5 bases; unmatched bases: 3. Germline lookup yields CDR1 SEHNR and CDR2 FQNEAQ (reference sequence). CDR3 residues: CASSFRGPDEQYF. The CDR3 region has the DNA TGTGCCAGCAGCTTCAGGGGGCCGGACGAGCAGTACTTC.

The V gene is TRBV10-2, the J gene TRBJ1-2; TRBD1 matches 9 bases. After removal of 3 bases from V and 3 bases from J, the junction contained 11 bases not matched to a gene. Germline lookup yields CDR1 WSHSY and CDR2 SAAADI. There are 17 residues in the CDR3. The DNA of the CDR3 is TGCGCCAGCAGTGATCCGGGACAGGGTGCATTCGACTATGGCTACACCTTC. The encoded protein is CASSDPGQGAFDYGYTF.

The J gene is TRBJ2-6, the V gene TRBV5-1; D is undetermined. This CDR3 comprises 11 residues. V lost 4 bases and J lost 16, with 12 bases in between. Germline V lookup: CDR1 SGHRS, CDR2 YFSETQ. The DNA of the CDR3 is TGCGCCAGCAGCCGCCTACCAGAGCTGACTTTC. Protein: CASSRLPELTF. The full variable domain, rest sourced from reference TRBV5-1 and TRBJ2-6, is KAGVTQTPRYLIKTRGQQVTLSCSPISGHRSVSWYQQTPGQGLQFLFEYFSETQRNKGNFPGRFSGRQFSNSRSEMNVSTLELGDSALYLCASSRLPELTFGAGSRLTVL.

There are many counts of this clonotype. The J gene is TRBJ1-1, the V gene TRBV7-9, with D perhaps matching TRBD1 (5 bases). With 2 bases removed from V and 0 bases from J, the gap between germline ends came to 10 bases. The CDR3 runs to 15 residues. CDR1 is SEHNR, CDR2 FQNEAQ, per germline (reference sequence). The CDR3 nucleotides read TGTGCCAGCAGCTTACGGGTGGGGGTGAACACTGAAGCTTTCTTT. The encoded protein is CASSLRVGVNTEAFF.

The V gene is TRBV19, the J gene TRBJ2-5; possible D gene TRBD1, 5 bases. Germline CDR1 LNHDA, CDR2 SQIVND (reference sequence). V was trimmed by 6 bases and J by 5 bases, leaving 13 bases between them. This CDR3 comprises 13 residues. The CDR3 region is CASSLSRAETQYF. CDR3 nucleotides: TGTGCCAGTAGCTTAAGCAGGGCGGAGACCCAGTACTTC.

This clonotype was seen ten or more times. The genes are TRBV11-2 and TRBJ1-6; 9 nucleotides match TRBD1. Germline lookup yields CDR1 SGHAT and CDR2 FQNNGV. CDR3 length: 16 residues. J gave up 4 bases and V 4 bases, and 5 bases lay outside the gene matches. The CDR3 DNA follows: TGTGCCAGCAGCTGGCGGGACAGGGCATATAATTCACCCCTCCACTTT. Translation gives CASSWRDRAYNSPLHF.

This clonotype was counted at least ten times. V gene TRBV12-3 or TRBV12-4 combines with J gene TRBJ1-1; the D is unclear. Trimming left V 6 bases short and J 0 bases short, with 14 bases between. The CDR3 loop spans 15 amino acids. The CDR3 here is CASSPSRTMNTEAFF. As DNA, the CDR3 is TGTGCCAGCAGCCCGTCGCGTACCATGAACACTGAAGCTTTCTTT.

The V gene is TRBV12-5, the J gene TRBJ1-2, with a tentative D call TRBD1 (5 bases). The V end was cut by 6 bases, the J end by 8 bases, with 16 bases between. The germline V gene encodes CDR1 LGHNT and CDR2 FRNRAP. CDR3 size: 13 residues. CDR3: CASGPDSLGGYTF. DNA for the CDR3: TGTGCTAGTGGCCCTGACAGCCTCGGAGGCTACACCTTC.

The chain combines TRBV10-3 with TRBJ2-7, with 10 bases fitting TRBD1. Germline V CDR1 and CDR2: ENHRY, SYGVKD. CDR3 length: 16 amino acids. V gave up 9 bases and J gave up 2 bases; unmatched junction bases: 13. As DNA, the CDR3 is TGTGCCATAAATCGGGCCCCGGGACAGGGGACCTACGAGCAGTACTTC. The encoded protein is CAINRAPGQGTYEQYF.

This clonotype was seen repeatedly, ten times or more. The chain uses TRBV7-2 and TRBJ1-2, with a weak D call TRBD1 (6 bases). Looked up from germline, CDR1 is SGHTA and CDR2 is FQGNSA. The ends were cut back, 2 bases at V and 8 bases at J, with 18 bases in the middle. CDR3 length: 15 residues. The CDR3 protein is CASSLRRQGSGGYTF. In nucleotides, the CDR3 is TGTGCCAGCAGCTTAAGAAGGCAGGGGTCGGGGGGCTACACCTTC.

At least ten counts were recorded for this clonotype. The rearrangement joins TRBV11-2 to TRBJ2-7; D not certain. The CDR3 is made up of 13 amino acids. Trimming removed 6 bases from V and 4 bases from J, with 13 bases in between. CDR1 and CDR2 from the germline V gene are SGHAT and FQNNGV. CDR3 nucleotides: TGTGCCAGCAGTTCAGATATACCTTACGAGCAGTACTTC. It codes for CASSSDIPYEQYF.

A note on this clonotype: No conserved phenylalanine or tryptophan is present at the end of the CDR3, so a read error is the likely explanation. The DNA is left out, because the CDR3 cannot be placed on it with certainty; the CDR3 is given as TCRdb lists it. This chain links TRBV10-3 with TRBJ2-5. The CDR3 extends over 8 residues, inclusive of both ends. The germline gives CDR1 ENHRY, CDR2 SYGVKD. Here the CDR3 reads CAISESQV.

J is TRBJ1-3 and V is TRBV7-9; D uncertain. CDR3 length equals 15 residues. Germline V gene data show CDR1 as SEHNR and CDR2 as FQNEAQ (reference sequence). Trimming stripped 1 base from V and 3 bases from J, with 10 bases between. As DNA, the CDR3 is TGTGCCAGCAGCTTAGATTCGGGGAATGGAAACACCATATATTTT. It codes for CASSLDSGNGNTIYF.

J is TRBJ2-7 and V is TRBV12-3 or TRBV12-4; 8 bases line up with TRBD1. The CDR3 covers 18 residues. J gave up 3 bases and V 8 bases, and 21 bases lay outside the gene matches. The CDR3 spells CASAHPRGRRLVSYEQYF. The CDR3 coding sequence is TGTGCCAGCGCTCATCCCAGGGGGCGCAGGTTGGTTAGCTACGAGCAGTACTTC.

The chain couples TRBV27 to TRBJ2-5; D is unresolved. Germline-derived CDR1 and CDR2 are MNHEY and SMNVEV (reference sequence). CDR3 length equals 14 residues. Trimming stripped 5 bases from V and 0 bases from J, with 10 bases between. The DNA for the CDR3 is TGTGCCAGCAGTCCCCTCTCGTACCAAGAGACCCAGTACTTC. Encoded protein: CASSPLSYQETQYF.

The V gene is TRBV7-2, the J gene TRBJ2-2; D gene ambiguous. Germline CDR1 reads SGHTA; CDR2 reads FQGNSA. Trimming left V 5 bases short and J 4 bases short, with 8 bases between. The CDR3 extends over 13 amino acids. In DNA, the CDR3 is TGTGCCAGCAGCCGACCGGGCACCGGGGAGCTGTTTTTT. It is translated as CASSRPGTGELFF.

This chain uses TRBV29-1 with TRBJ2-6; 8 bases align to TRBD2. Germline CDR1 and CDR2: SQVTM and ANQGSEA. The CDR3 runs 18 residues. With V trimmed by 4 bases and J by 0 bases, 11 bases remained unmatched. CDR3 DNA sequence: TGCAGCGTTGTCGGTAGGGGACTAGGGAACTCTGGGGCCAACGTCCTGACTTTC. It specifies CSVVGRGLGNSGANVLTF. The full variable domain, its missing parts supplied by reference TRBV29-1 and TRBJ2-6, is SAVISQKPSRDICQRGTSLTIQCQVDSQVTMMFWYRQQPGQSLTLIATANQGSEATYESGFVIDKFPISRPNLTFSTLTVSNMSPEDSSIYLCSVVGRGLGNSGANVLTFGAGSRLTVL.

This clonotype was detected ten times or more. The rearrangement joins TRBV12-3 or TRBV12-4 to TRBJ2-7; 9 bases fit TRBD1. The CDR3 covers 14 residues. V lost 7 bases to trimming and J lost 2 bases; unmatched junction nucleotides: 6. DNA for the CDR3: TGTGCCAGCACAAGAGGGACAGGGACCTACGAGCAGTACTTC. It is translated as CASTRGTGTYEQYF.

This clonotype was detected many times. V usage is TRBV29-1 and J usage is TRBJ1-1; D unclear. Trimming took 2 bases from V and 0 from J, leaving 7 bases between them. The germline gives CDR1 SQVTM, CDR2 ANQGSEA. The CDR3 runs 13 residues. CDR3 sequence reads: CSVENRLNTEAFF. For the CDR3, the DNA is TGCAGCGTTGAAAACAGACTGAACACTGAAGCTTTCTTT.

Of note for this clonotype: One base away lies a much larger clone, so this may be a sequencing read error. CDR3 sequence: CSASPGQRMDTEAFF. CDR3 nucleotides: TGCAGTGCTAGCCCGGGACAGCGAATGGACACTGAAGCTTTCTTT. The chain couples TRBV20-1 to TRBJ1-1; 7 bases line up with TRBD1. The V gene end was trimmed by 3 bases and the J gene end by 3 bases; junction bases not matched to a gene: 10. The CDR3 covers 15 residues. Germline loops: CDR1 DFQATT, CDR2 SNEGSKA (reference sequence).